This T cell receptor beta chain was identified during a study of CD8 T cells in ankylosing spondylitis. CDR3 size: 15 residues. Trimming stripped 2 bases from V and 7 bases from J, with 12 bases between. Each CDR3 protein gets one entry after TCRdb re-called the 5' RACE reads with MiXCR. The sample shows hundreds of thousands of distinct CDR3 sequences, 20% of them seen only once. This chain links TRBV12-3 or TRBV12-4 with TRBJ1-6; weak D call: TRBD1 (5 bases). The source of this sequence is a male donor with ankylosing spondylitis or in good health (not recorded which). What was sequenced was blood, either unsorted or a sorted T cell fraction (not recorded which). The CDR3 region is CASSLLGPRNSPLHF. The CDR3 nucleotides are TGTGCCAGCAGTTTACTGGGACCGAGGAATTCACCCCTCCACTTT.